The T cell receptor (beta chain) under discussion was sequenced for a study of metastatic and nonmetastatic thyroid tumors. Study at large: Comparison of repertoires was carried out across blood and tumor or nodule tissue from malignant and benign thyroid patients.

Nobody among the patients had been given any treatment before thyroid surgery. Germline V lookup: CDR1 MNHNS, CDR2 SASEGT. The V end lost 2 bases, the J end lost 7 bases, and 6 bases lay between the germline ends. The CDR3 has 12 residues. Whole-study results and caveats: Reported TCR beta diversity, measured in blood and tumor, was significantly higher for malignant thyroid tumors than for benign nodules.

TCRdb re-called the PCR reads through MiXCR. In the table there are about 20,000 clones, about 12% of which are singletons. This clone was seen ten or more times. The antigen remains undetermined. The rearrangement uses TRBV6-1 and TRBJ1-5, with D unclear. Sequenced input: blood. This receptor was obtained from a male donor with papillary thyroid cancer or a benign thyroid nodule (not recorded which). Some clones in this sample may be carry-over from other donors' samples. CDR3 nucleotides: TGTGCCAGCAGTGAATATCCCCAGCCCCAGCATTTT. Its protein is CASSEYPQPQHF.